A selection of T cell receptor beta chains follows, all from one sample in a study of blood T cells in healthy people across ages. TCRdb passed the 5' RACE reads through MiXCR, listing each CDR3 protein once. The repertoire has about 970,000 distinct CDR3 sequences, just over 50% of them found once; the top ten carry about 20%. Sequenced: blood. These receptors were taken from a woman in her fifties or sixties in good health. The CDR3 runs from the conserved cysteine through the conserved F or W. A D gene is named only where the DNA matches it firmly. Clone sizes are given selectively: once, few, many, or a class where the clone is expanded.

D gene	V gene	J gene	clone size	CDR3 DNA	CDR3 protein
-	TRBV4-1	TRBJ2-7	few	TGCGCCAGCAGCCAAGACGAAGCGGATGGCTACGAGCAGTACTTC	CASSQDEADGYEQYF
-	TRBV7-9	TRBJ1-5	-	TGTGCCAGCAGCGCAGGGATCACGAGCAATCAGCCCCAGCATTTT	CASSAGITSNQPQHF
-	TRBV20-1	TRBJ2-7	-	TGCAGTGCTAGAAATGTAGTAGCGCTCGACGAGCAGTACTTC	CSARNVVALDEQYF
TRBD2	TRBV7-2	TRBJ2-1	few	TGTGCCAGCAGCGAAGCGACTAGCGGGAGGGCCTATGAGCAGTTCTTC	CASSEATSGRAYEQFF
TRBD2	TRBV5-6	TRBJ2-7	-	TGTGCCAGCAGCTTGGGAAGCGGGAGGGCCTCCTACGAGCAGTACTTC	CASSLGSGRASYEQYF
-	TRBV7-2	TRBJ1-2	few	TGTGCCAGCAGCTTAGATAGACAGTCTCTTTCGGGCTACACCTTC	CASSLDRQSLSGYTF
TRBD1	TRBV29-1	TRBJ1-5	once	TGCAGCGTTGTGGTAGGGGGCATCGGTCAGCCCCAGCATTTT	CSVVVGGIGQPQHF
-	TRBV6-5	TRBJ2-1	-	TGTGCCAGCAGCACCGGAGCGGGCGATGAGCAGTTCTTC	CASSTGAGDEQFF
TRBD2	TRBV6-5	TRBJ2-5	few	TGTGCCAGCAGTTACCCCGACGCGGGAGGTTGGGAGACCCAGTACTTC	CASSYPDAGGWETQYF
-	TRBV4-2	TRBJ1-4	-	TGTGCCTGCAGCCTAACCCAGGGTGACGAAAAACTGTTTTTT	CACSLTQGDEKLFF
-	TRBV29-1	TRBJ2-7	many	TGCAGCACCCGACATGGCTCCTACGAGCAGTACTTC	CSTRHGSYEQYF
-	TRBV20-1	TRBJ2-7	-	TGCAGTGCTATTCGTGGGGCTGGCGGACTAAACCTTAACGAGCAGTACTTC	CSAIRGAGGLNLNEQYF
TRBD2	TRBV20-1	TRBJ2-3	few	TGCAGTGCTAGGGATTGGCTAGCGGGGGGGGCTAGCACAGATACGCAGTATTTT	CSARDWLAGGASTDTQYF
-	TRBV20-1	TRBJ1-6	-	TGCAGTGCTAGGCCGGCAAGGGATAATTCACCCCTCCACTTT	CSARPARDNSPLHF
-	TRBV3-1	TRBJ2-3	few	TGTGCCAGCAGTACCCACAGCCCCGCAGATACGCAGTATTTT	CASSTHSPADTQYF
-	TRBV29-1	TRBJ2-3	-	TGCAGCGTTGAGGGGGGGGCAGGGGCCTTCTCCACAGATACGCAGTATTTT	CSVEGGAGAFSTDTQYF
-	TRBV29-1	TRBJ2-1	-	TGCAGCCTTAGTGGGGGAGCCGTCTACAATGAGCAGTTCTTC	CSLSGGAVYNEQFF
-	TRBV3-1	TRBJ2-1	-	TGTGCCAGCAGCCAAGCGAGGGCCGGAAGTGAGCAGTTCTTC	CASSQARAGSEQFF
TRBD2	TRBV6-5	TRBJ2-1	-	TGTGCCAGCAGACGGAAACTAGCGGGGGGGCCCAGTGAGCAGTTCTTC	CASRRKLAGGPSEQFF
-	TRBV4-1	TRBJ1-1	once	TGCGCCAGCAGCCAAGAGGGGGACATATGGACTGAAGCTTTCTTT	CASSQEGDIWTEAFF
-	TRBV6-2/TRBV6-3	TRBJ2-7	-	TGTGCCAGCAGTTACTCCGTGGGGGCCTCCTACGAGCAGTACTTC	CASSYSVGASYEQYF
TRBD1	TRBV20-1	TRBJ2-7	-	TGCAGTGCCCCGGGACAGCAAGCCTACGAGCAGTACTTC	CSAPGQQAYEQYF
TRBD1	TRBV6-2/TRBV6-3	TRBJ1-5	-	TGTGCCAGCAGTAACACAGGGGGGAGCAATCAGCCCCAGCATTTT	CASSNTGGSNQPQHF
TRBD1	TRBV28	TRBJ2-4	-	TGTGCCAGCCGGGACAGGGTTCTAGCCAAAAACATTCAGTACTTC	CASRDRVLAKNIQYF
-	TRBV29-1	TRBJ2-3	few	TGCAGCGTTTCTCCGAGAAGCGGAACTAGCACAGATACGCAGTATTTT	CSVSPRSGTSTDTQYF
-	TRBV4-1	TRBJ1-1	-	TGCGCCAGCACCGGCGTAGGGGATGAAGCTTTCTTT	CASTGVGDEAFF
-	TRBV11-2	TRBJ2-4	many	TGTGCCAGCAGCCTCCCCGTCGCCAAAAACATTCAGTACTTC	CASSLPVAKNIQYF
TRBD1	TRBV3-1	TRBJ2-5	-	TGTGCCAGCAGCCGGATCGGGACAGAAGAGACCCAGTACTTC	CASSRIGTEETQYF
-	TRBV12-3/TRBV12-4	TRBJ2-1	-	TGTGCCAGCACCTCTACGGGCTCCTACAATGAGCAGTTCTTC	CASTSTGSYNEQFF
-	TRBV24-1	TRBJ2-3	-	TGTGCCACCAGCGCAGTAGGCACAGATACGCAGTATTTT	CATSAVGTDTQYF
-	TRBV12-3/TRBV12-4	TRBJ2-7	-	TGTGCCAGCAGTTTCTCGGAGGAGGGGCAGTACTTC	CASSFSEEGQYF
TRBD2	TRBV7-9	TRBJ2-1	many	TGTGCCAGCAGCTTACTAGCGGGAGGTGAGCAGTTCTTC	CASSLLAGGEQFF
TRBD1	TRBV6-2/TRBV6-3	TRBJ1-2	-	TGTGCCAGCAGGTCCCCGGGACAGGGGTACTATGGCTACACCTTC	CASRSPGQGYYGYTF
TRBD2	TRBV4-2	TRBJ2-1	-	TGTGCCAGCAGCCAAGCGGGACTAGCGGGAGGGAATGAGCAGTTCTTC	CASSQAGLAGGNEQFF
-	TRBV7-3	TRBJ2-1	few	TGTGCCAGCAGCCCCCTGGGGGGTCCCTACAATGAGCAGTTCTTC	CASSPLGGPYNEQFF
-	TRBV3-1	TRBJ1-2	-	TGTGCCAGCACCCTCGAGGGGCGTTATGGCTACACCTTC	CASTLEGRYGYTF
-	TRBV5-1	TRBJ2-7	-	TGCGCCAGCAGGAAGGCCCCCAGCTCCTACGAGCAGTACTTC	CASRKAPSSYEQYF
-	TRBV20-1	TRBJ2-3	-	TGCAGTGCTAGCGCTGGGGCGGATACGCAGTATTTT	CSASAGADTQYF
TRBD2	TRBV7-2	TRBJ2-1	many	TGTGCCAGCAGCTTAGTGACTAGCGCTACCAATGAGCAGTTCTTC	CASSLVTSATNEQFF
TRBD2	TRBV7-2	TRBJ2-1	-	TGTGCCAGCAGCTCCCCGGGACTAGCGGGAGAGCAGTTCTTC	CASSSPGLAGEQFF
-	TRBV20-1	TRBJ2-1	-	TGCAGTGCAAATTCTGCCGACGGGCACCACACCAATGAGCAGTTCTTC	CSANSADGHHTNEQFF
TRBD2	TRBV4-1	TRBJ2-7	-	TGCGCCAGCCGGGCCCAACTAGCGGGAGATTACGAGCAGTACTTC	CASRAQLAGDYEQYF
TRBD1	TRBV30	TRBJ2-1	-	TGTGCCTGGAGTGCTGGACAGGGTAGCAATGAGCAGTTCTTC	CAWSAGQGSNEQFF
-	TRBV20-1	TRBJ2-1	-	TGCAGTGCCCCTGGCGGGGCCCGTTTAAATGAGCAGTTCTTC	CSAPGGARLNEQFF
TRBD2	TRBV12-3/TRBV12-4	TRBJ2-1	-	TGTGCCACAAGGACTAGCGGGAGCCGCGATGAGCAGTTCTTC	CATRTSGSRDEQFF
-	TRBV2	TRBJ2-7	-	TGTGCCAGCTTGACGGGGAGTCCGTACGAGCAGTACTTC	CASLTGSPYEQYF
-	TRBV18	TRBJ1-1	-	TGTGCCAGCTCTTCACAGAGGAACACTGAAGCTTTCTTT	CASSSQRNTEAFF
-	TRBV6-2/TRBV6-3	TRBJ1-2	few	TGTGCCAGCAGAACTTATTCAGCTAACTATGGCTACACCTTC	CASRTYSANYGYTF
TRBD1	TRBV15	TRBJ2-7	-	TGTGCCACCAGCAGAGGGGCAGGGGGCAATGAGCAGTACTTC	CATSRGAGGNEQYF
-	TRBV9	TRBJ2-7	many	TGTGCCAGCAGCGTAGGTGGGAGCTCCTACGAGCAGTACTTC	CASSVGGSSYEQYF
-	TRBV29-1	TRBJ2-1	few	TGCAGCGTAGGGGGAGGGCAAAACAATGAGCAGTTCTTC	CSVGGGQNNEQFF
-	TRBV30	TRBJ2-3	-	TGTGCCTGGCAGGGGGGAAATACGCAGTATTTT	CAWQGGNTQYF
-	TRBV6-5	TRBJ2-3	-	TGTGCCAGCAGTTTTCGGGGGTACCCAGGGGATACGCAGTATTTT	CASSFRGYPGDTQYF
TRBD2	TRBV28	TRBJ2-7	-	TGTGCCAGCAGTTTATTTCTAGCGGGAGCGTCCTACGAGCAGTACTTC	CASSLFLAGASYEQYF
TRBD2	TRBV7-3	TRBJ2-1	once	TGTGCCAGCAGCTTAGGAGTAGCGGGAGCTTGGGATGAGCAGTTCTTC	CASSLGVAGAWDEQFF